This T cell receptor (beta chain) emerged from a study of shared T cell receptors in the human thymus. On this clone: Within the sample, other DNA sequences also encode this same CDR3.

Data came from immunoSEQ multiplex PCR; TCRdb stores just in-frame clones and leaves some out. The table lists about 660,000 clones, around 87% of them singletons. With V trimmed by 4 bases and J by 8 bases, 11 bases remained unmatched. The CDR3 is 16 residues long. The germline V gene encodes CDR1 LGHNA and CDR2 YSLEER. The same specimen was also included in a second study, on human thymus T cells. This second study notes: Thymus was obtained from resections taken during corrective heart surgery. There appeared to be biased usage of V and J genes in thymic and blood repertoires.

The origin of this receptor is a boy younger than two with a congenital heart defect. This sequence joins TRBV4-3 and TRBJ1-6, with 7 bases lining up with TRBD1. Sample: thymocytes. The CDR3 sequence: CASSPQWCTGDSPLHF. As DNA, the CDR3 is TGCGCCAGCAGCCCCCAATGGTGCACAGGGGATTCACCCCTCCACTTT.